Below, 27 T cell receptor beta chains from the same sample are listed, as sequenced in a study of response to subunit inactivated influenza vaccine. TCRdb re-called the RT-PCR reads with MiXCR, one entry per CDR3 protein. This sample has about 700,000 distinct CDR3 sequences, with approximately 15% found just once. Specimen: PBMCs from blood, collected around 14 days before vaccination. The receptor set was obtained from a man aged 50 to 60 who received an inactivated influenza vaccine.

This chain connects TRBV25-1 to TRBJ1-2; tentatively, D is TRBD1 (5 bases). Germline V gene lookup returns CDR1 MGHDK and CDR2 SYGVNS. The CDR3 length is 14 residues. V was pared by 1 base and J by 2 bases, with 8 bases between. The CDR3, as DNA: TGTGCCAGCAGTGAATTGGGACGGAACTATGGCTACACCTTC. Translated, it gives CASSELGRNYGYTF.

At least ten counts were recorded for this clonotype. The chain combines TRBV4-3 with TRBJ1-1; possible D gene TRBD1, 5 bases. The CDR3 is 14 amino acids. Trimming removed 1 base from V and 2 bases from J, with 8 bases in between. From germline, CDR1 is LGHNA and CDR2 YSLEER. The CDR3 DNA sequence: TGCGCCAGCAGCCAAGGACAGACAAACACTGAAGCTTTCTTT. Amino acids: CASSQGQTNTEAFF.

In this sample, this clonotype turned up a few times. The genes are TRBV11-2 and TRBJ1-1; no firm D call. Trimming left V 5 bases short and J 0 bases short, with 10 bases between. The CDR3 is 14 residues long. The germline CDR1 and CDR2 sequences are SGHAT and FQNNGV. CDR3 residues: CASSLISMNTEAFF. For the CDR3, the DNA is TGTGCCAGCAGCCTCATCTCCATGAACACTGAAGCTTTCTTT. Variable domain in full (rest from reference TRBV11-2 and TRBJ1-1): EAGVAQSPRYKIIEKRQSVAFWCNPISGHATLYWYQQILGQGPKLLIQFQNNGVVDDSQLPKDRFSAERLKGVDSTLKIQPAKLEDSAVYLCASSLISMNTEAFFGQGTRLTVV.

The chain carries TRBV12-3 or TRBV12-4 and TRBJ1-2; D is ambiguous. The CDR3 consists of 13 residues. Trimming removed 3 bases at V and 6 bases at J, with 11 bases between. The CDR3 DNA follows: TGTGCCAGCAGTTTGAGGGTGATGCATGGCTACACCTTC. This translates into CASSLRVMHGYTF.

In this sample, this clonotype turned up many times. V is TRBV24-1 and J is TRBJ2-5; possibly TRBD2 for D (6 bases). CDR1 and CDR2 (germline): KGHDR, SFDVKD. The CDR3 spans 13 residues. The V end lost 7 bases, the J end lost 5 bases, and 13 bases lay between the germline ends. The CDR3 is CATRSGAGETQYF. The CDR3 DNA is TGTGCCACCAGGTCGGGAGCTGGGGAGACCCAGTACTTC.

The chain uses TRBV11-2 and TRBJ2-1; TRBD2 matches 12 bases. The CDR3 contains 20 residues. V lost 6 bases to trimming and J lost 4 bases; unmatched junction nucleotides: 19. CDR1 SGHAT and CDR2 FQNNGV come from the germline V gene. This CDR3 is CASRSSGLAGGLSLYNEQFF. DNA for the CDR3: TGTGCCAGCAGGAGTAGCGGCCTAGCGGGAGGGCTTAGCCTTTACAATGAGCAGTTCTTC.

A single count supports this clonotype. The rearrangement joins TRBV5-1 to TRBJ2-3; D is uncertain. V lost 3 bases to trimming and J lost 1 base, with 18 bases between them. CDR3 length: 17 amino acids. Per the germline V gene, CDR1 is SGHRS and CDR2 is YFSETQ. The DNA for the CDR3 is TGCGCCAGCAGCTACGGCCACTGGGAAGGACGCACAGATACGCAGTATTTT. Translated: CASSYGHWEGRTDTQYF.

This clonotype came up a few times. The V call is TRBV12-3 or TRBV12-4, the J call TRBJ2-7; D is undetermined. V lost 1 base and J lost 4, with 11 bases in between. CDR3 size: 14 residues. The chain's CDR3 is CASSLVGSRYEQYF. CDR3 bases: TGTGCCAGCAGTTTAGTGGGCAGCCGTTACGAGCAGTACTTC.

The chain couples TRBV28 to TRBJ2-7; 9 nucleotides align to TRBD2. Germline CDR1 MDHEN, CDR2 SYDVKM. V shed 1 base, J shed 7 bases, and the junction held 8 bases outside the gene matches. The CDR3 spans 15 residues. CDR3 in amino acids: CASSLSSGGRREQYF. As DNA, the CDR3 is TGTGCCAGCAGTTTATCCAGCGGGGGGCGAAGGGAGCAGTACTTC.

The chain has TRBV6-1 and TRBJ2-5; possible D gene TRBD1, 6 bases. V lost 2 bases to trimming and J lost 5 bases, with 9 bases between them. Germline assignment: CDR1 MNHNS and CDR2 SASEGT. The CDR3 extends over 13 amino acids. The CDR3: CASSEQGMETQYF. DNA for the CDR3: TGTGCCAGCAGTGAACAGGGGATGGAGACCCAGTACTTC.

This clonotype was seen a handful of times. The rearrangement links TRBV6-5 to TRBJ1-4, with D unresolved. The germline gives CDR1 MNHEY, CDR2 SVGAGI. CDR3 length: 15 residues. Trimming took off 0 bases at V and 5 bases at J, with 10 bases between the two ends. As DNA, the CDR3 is TGTGCCAGCAGTTACTCATTGGGCAACAATGAAAAACTGTTTTTT. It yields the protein CASSYSLGNNEKLFF.

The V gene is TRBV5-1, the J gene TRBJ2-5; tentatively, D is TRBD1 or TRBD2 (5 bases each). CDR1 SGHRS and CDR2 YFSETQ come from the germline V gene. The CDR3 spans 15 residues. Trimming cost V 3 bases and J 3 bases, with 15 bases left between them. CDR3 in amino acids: CASSSTSGTKETQYF. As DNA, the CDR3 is TGCGCCAGCAGCTCAACCTCCGGGACCAAAGAGACCCAGTACTTC.

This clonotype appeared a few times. Here the CDR3 reads CASSDGQGELFF. The CDR3 DNA reads TGTGCCAGCAGTGATGGGCAAGGGGAGCTGTTTTTT. The gene calls are TRBV9 and TRBJ2-2, with D uncertain. This CDR3 contains 12 residues. CDR1 and CDR2 from the germline V gene are SGDLS and YYNGEE. Between the trimmed V and J ends, which lost 5 bases and 8 bases, there was a span of 10 bases. Full variable domain (remainder filled in from reference TRBV9 and TRBJ2-2): DSGVTQTPKHLITATGQRVTLRCSPRSGDLSVYWYQQSLDQGLQFLIQYYNGEERAKGNILERFSAQQFPDLHSELNLSSLELGDSALYFCASSDGQGELFFGEGSRLTVL.

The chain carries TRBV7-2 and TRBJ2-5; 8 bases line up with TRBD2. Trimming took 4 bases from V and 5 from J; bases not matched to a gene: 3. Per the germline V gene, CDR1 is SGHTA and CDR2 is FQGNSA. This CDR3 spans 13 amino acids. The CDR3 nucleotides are TGTGCCAGCAGCTCGTCTAGCGGGGAGACCCAGTACTTC. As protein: CASSSSSGETQYF.

This chain's CDR3 is CSADRQAAGEQYF. The CDR3 region has the DNA TGCAGTGCAGATAGACAGGCCGCCGGAGAGCAGTACTTC. This sequence joins TRBV20-1 and TRBJ2-7; TRBD1 might be the D (6 bases). In germline, CDR1 is DFQATT, CDR2 SNEGSKA (reference sequence). The CDR3 is 13 residues long. Trimming cost V 6 bases and J 7 bases, with 19 bases left between them.

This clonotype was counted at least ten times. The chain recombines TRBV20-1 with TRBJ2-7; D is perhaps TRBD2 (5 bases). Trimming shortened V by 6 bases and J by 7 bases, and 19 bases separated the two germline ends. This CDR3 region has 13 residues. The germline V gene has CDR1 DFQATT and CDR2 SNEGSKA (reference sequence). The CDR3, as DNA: TGCAGTGCGACCCGCTCGACGGCGGGTGAGCAGTACTTC. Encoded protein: CSATRSTAGEQYF.

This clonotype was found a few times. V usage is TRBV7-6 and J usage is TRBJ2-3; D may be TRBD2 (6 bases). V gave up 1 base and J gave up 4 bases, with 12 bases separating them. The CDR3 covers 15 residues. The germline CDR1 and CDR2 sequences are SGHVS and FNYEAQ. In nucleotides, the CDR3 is TGTGCCAGCAGCTTAGTAGGCGGGGCGGCAGATACGCAGTATTTT. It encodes CASSLVGGAADTQYF.

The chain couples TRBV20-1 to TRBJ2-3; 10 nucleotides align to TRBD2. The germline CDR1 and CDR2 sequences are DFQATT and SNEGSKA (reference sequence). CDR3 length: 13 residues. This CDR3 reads CSAPGLAYDTQYF. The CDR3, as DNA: TGCAGCGCCCCGGGACTAGCGTACGATACGCAGTATTTT.

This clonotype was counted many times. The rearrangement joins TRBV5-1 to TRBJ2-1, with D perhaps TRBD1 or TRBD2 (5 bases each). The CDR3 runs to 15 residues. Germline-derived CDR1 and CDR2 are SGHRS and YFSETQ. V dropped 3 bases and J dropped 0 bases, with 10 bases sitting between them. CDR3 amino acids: CASSWDPSSYNEQFF. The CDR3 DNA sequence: TGCGCCAGCAGCTGGGACCCGAGCTCCTACAATGAGCAGTTCTTC.

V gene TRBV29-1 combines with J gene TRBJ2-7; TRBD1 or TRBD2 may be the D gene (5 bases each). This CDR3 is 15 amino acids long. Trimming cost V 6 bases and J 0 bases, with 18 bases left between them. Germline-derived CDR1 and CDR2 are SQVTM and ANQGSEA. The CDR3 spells CSVIRRDALSYEQYF. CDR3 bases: TGCAGCGTGATCCGCCGGGACGCCCTCTCCTACGAGCAGTACTTC.

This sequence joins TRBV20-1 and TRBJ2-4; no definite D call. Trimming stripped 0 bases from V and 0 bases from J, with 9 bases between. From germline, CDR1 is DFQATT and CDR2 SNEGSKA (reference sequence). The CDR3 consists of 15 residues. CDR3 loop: CSARDPAEAKNIQYF. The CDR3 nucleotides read TGCAGTGCTAGAGATCCGGCGGAAGCCAAAAACATTCAGTACTTC.

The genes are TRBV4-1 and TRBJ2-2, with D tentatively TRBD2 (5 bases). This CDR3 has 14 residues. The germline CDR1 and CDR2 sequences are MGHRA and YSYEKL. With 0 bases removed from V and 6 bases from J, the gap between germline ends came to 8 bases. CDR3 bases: TGCGCCAGCAGCCAAGAGAGGGTCTCCGGGGAGCTGTTTTTT. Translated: CASSQERVSGELFF.

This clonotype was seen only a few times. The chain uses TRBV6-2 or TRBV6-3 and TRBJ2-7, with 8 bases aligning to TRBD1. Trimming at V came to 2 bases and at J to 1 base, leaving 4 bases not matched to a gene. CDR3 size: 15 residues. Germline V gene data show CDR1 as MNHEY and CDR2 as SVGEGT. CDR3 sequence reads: CASSYRTGKSYEQYF. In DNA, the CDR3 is TGTGCCAGCAGTTACCGGACAGGGAAATCCTACGAGCAGTACTTC.

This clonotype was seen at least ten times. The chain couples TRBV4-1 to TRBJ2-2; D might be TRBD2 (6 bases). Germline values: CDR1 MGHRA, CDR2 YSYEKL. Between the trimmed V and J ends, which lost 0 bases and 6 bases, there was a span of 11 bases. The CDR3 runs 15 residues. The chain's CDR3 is CASSQDVGGAGELFF. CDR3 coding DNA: TGCGCCAGCAGCCAAGACGTCGGGGGAGCCGGGGAGCTGTTTTTT.

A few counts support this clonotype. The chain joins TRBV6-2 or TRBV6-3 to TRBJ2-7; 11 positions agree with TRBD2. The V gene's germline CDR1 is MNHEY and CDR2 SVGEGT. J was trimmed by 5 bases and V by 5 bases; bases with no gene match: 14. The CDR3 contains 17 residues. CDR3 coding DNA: TGTGCCAGCAGTCCCCACCCAGGACTAGCGGGTAGCAACGAGCAGTACTTC. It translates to CASSPHPGLAGSNEQYF.

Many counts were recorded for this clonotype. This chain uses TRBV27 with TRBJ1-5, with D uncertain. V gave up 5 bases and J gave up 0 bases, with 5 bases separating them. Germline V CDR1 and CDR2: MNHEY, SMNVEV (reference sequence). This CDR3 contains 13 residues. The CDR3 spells CASSIDSNQPQHF. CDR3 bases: TGTGCCAGCAGTATTGATAGCAATCAGCCCCAGCATTTT.

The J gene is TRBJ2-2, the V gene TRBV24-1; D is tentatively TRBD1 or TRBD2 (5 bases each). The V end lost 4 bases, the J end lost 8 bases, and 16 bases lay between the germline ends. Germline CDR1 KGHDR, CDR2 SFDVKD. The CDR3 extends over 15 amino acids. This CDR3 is CATSEPGPMDGELFF. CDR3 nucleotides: TGTGCCACCAGTGAACCGGGACCCATGGATGGGGAGCTGTTTTTT.